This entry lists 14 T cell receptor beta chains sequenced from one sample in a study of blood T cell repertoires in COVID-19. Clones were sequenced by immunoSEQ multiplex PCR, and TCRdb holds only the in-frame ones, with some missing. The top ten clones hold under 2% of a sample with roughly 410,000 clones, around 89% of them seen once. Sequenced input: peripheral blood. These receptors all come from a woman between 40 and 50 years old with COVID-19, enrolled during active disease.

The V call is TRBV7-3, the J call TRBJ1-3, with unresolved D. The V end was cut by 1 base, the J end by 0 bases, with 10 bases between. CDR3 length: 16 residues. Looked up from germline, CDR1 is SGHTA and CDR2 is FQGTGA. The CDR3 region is CASSLIVAFSGNTIYF. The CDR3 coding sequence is TGTGCCAGCAGCTTAATAGTAGCGTTCTCTGGAAACACCATATATTTT.

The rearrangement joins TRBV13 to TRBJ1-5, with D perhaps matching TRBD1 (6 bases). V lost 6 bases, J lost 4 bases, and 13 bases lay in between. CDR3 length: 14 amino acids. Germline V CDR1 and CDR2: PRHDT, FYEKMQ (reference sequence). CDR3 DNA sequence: TGTGCCAGCAGTTCAGGGGCGCGGAATCAGCCCCAGCATTTT. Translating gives CASSSGARNQPQHF.

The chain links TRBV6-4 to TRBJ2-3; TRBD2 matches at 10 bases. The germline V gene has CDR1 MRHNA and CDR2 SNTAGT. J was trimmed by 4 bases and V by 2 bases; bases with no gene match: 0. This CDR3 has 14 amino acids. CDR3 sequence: CASSDGTSADTQYF. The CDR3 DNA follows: TGTGCCAGCAGTGACGGGACTAGCGCAGATACGCAGTATTTT.

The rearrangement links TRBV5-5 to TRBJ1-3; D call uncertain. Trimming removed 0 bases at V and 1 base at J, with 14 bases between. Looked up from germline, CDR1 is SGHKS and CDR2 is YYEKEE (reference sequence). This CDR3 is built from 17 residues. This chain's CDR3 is CASSLGGGIGSGNTIYF. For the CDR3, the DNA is TGTGCCAGCAGCTTGGGCGGCGGTATAGGATCTGGAAACACCATATATTTT.

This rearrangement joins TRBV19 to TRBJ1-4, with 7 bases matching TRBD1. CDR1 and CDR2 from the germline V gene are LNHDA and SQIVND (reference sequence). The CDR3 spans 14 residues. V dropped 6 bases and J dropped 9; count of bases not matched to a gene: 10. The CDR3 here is CASSSSDRSKKLFF. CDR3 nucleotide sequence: TGTGCCAGTAGCTCCTCGGACAGGAGTAAAAAACTGTTTTTT.

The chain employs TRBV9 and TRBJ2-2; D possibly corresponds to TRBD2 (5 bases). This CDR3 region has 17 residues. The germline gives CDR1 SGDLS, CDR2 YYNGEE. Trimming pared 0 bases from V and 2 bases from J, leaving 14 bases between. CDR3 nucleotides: TGTGCCAGCAGCGTAGGGCCTAGCCCTCCTAACACCGGGGAGCTGTTTTTT. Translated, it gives CASSVGPSPPNTGELFF.

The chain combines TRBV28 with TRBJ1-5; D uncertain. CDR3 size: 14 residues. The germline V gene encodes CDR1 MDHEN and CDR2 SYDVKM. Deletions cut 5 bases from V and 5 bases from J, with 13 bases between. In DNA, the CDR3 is TGTGCCAGCAGTCAAACGGGAAGCTATCAGCCCCAGCATTTT. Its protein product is CASSQTGSYQPQHF. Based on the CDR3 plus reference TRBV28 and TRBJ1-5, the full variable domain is DVKVTQSSRYLVKRTGEKVFLECVQDMDHENMFWYRQDPGLGLRLIYFSYDVKMKEKGDIPEGYSVSREKKERFSLILESASTNQTSMYLCASSQTGSYQPQHFGDGTRLSIL.

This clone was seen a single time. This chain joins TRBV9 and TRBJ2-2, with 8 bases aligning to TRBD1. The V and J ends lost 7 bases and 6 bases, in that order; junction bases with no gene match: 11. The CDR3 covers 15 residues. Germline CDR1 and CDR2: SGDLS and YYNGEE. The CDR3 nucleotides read TGTGCCAGCGCAGGGGGCCCCTTGGGCTCCGGGGAGCTGTTTTTT. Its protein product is CASAGGPLGSGELFF.

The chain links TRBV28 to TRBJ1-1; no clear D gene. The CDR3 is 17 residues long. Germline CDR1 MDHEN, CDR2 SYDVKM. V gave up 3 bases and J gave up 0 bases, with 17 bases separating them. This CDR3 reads CASSFGLRGRVNTEAFF. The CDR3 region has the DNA TGTGCCAGCAGTTTTGGGTTGCGGGGAAGGGTGAACACTGAAGCTTTCTTT. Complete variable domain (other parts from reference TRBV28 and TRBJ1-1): DVKVTQSSRYLVKRTGEKVFLECVQDMDHENMFWYRQDPGLGLRLIYFSYDVKMKEKGDIPEGYSVSREKKERFSLILESASTNQTSMYLCASSFGLRGRVNTEAFFGQGTRLTVV.

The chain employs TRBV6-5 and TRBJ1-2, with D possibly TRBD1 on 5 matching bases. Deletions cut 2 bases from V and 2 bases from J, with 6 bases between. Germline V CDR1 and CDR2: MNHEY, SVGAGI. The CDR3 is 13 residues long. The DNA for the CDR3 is TGTGCCAGCAGTTACGACAGCAACTATGGCTACACCTTC. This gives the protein CASSYDSNYGYTF.

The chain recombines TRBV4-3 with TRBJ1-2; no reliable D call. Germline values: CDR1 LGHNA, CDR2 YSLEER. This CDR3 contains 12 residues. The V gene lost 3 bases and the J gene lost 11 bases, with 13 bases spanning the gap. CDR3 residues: CASSHGTGSYTF. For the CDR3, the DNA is TGCGCCAGCAGCCACGGAACCGGGAGTTACACCTTC.

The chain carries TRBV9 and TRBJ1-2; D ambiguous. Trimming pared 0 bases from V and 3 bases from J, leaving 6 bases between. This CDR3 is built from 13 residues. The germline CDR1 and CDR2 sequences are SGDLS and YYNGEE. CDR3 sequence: CASSVGIDYGYTF. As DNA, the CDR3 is TGTGCCAGCAGCGTAGGTATTGACTATGGCTACACCTTC.

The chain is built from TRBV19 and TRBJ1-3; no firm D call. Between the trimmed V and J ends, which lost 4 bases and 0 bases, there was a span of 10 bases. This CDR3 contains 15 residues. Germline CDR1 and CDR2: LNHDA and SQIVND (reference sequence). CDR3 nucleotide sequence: TGTGCCAGTAGTAAGGAGTCGTACTCTGGAAACACCATATATTTT. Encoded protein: CASSKESYSGNTIYF.

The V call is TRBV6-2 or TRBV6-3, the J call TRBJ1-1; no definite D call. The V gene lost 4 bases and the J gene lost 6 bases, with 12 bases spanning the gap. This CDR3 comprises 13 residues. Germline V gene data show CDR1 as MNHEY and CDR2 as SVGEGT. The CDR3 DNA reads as TGTGCCAGCAGTTCCCCAGGCTTCGCTGAAGCTTTCTTT. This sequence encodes CASSSPGFAEAFF.